These 5 T cell receptor beta chains originate from one sample sequenced in a study of blood T cell repertoires in COVID-19. Measured with immunoSEQ multiplex PCR; TCRdb has only the in-frame clones, and not every one. This repertoire shows roughly 280,000 clones, 75% to 90% found once; its top ten account for roughly 2.5%. Sequenced material: PBMCs or T cells enriched from blood (not recorded which). Receptors were obtained from a woman younger than 30 who had recovered from COVID-19.

This chain uses TRBV7-9 with TRBJ2-5, with 13 nucleotides matching TRBD2. CDR1 is SEHNR and CDR2 is FQNEAQ in the germline V gene (reference sequence). The CDR3 runs to 15 residues. V was pared by 4 bases and J by 6 bases, with 5 bases of the junction left unmatched. This chain's CDR3 is CASSSTSGGTQTQYF. The DNA of the CDR3 is TGTGCCAGCAGCTCGACTAGCGGGGGGACACAGACCCAGTACTTC.

This clone was picked up one time. The rearrangement joins TRBV5-1 to TRBJ2-3, with 7 bases that match TRBD1. The CDR3 loop spans 15 amino acids. V lost 3 bases to trimming and J lost 2 bases; unmatched junction nucleotides: 6. CDR1 and CDR2 from the germline V gene are SGHRS and YFSETQ. For the CDR3, the DNA is TGCGCCAGCAGCTATCGACAGGGCCCCACAGATACGCAGTATTTT. Its translation: CASSYRQGPTDTQYF.

The chain employs TRBV12-5 and TRBJ2-7, with 10 bases aligning to TRBD2. This CDR3 contains 14 residues. The junction had 5 bases not matched to a gene; V was cut back by 6 bases and J by 3 bases. Germline V gene data show CDR1 as LGHNT and CDR2 as FRNRAP. The CDR3, as DNA: TGTGCTAGTGGGATCGGACTAGCGGACTACGAGCAGTACTTC. Residues: CASGIGLADYEQYF.

V is TRBV9 and J is TRBJ1-1, with 7 bases lining up with TRBD1. J gave up 2 bases and V 0 bases, and 1 base lay outside the gene matches. Germline V lookup: CDR1 SGDLS, CDR2 YYNGEE. This CDR3 has 14 amino acids. The CDR3 loop is CASSVGTGNTEAFF. The CDR3 DNA reads as TGTGCCAGCAGCGTAGGGACAGGCAACACTGAAGCTTTCTTT.

The gene calls are TRBV18 and TRBJ1-1, with a possible D match to TRBD1 (6 bases). The V and J ends lost 4 bases and 0 bases respectively, with 12 bases between them. The CDR3 sequence is 15 residues long. Germline V gene lookup returns CDR1 KGHSH and CDR2 LQKENI. The CDR3 spells CASSLGADMNTEAFF. The CDR3 region has the DNA TGTGCCAGCTCACTGGGGGCGGACATGAACACTGAAGCTTTCTTT.